A selection of T cell receptor beta chains follows, all from one sample in a study of PD-L1 blockade in urothelial cancer. The data were produced by immunoSEQ multiplex PCR, yet TCRdb's version contains in-frame clones alone and is incomplete. The sample yields 100,000 or so clones, 91% seen once. The material was PBMCs, obtained around atezolizumab (anti-PD-L1) treatment. These receptors all stem from a woman aged 80 or over with urothelial cancer. CDR3s include the opening cysteine and the closing phenylalanine or tryptophan. Fields, in order: D gene, clone size, V gene, CDR3 length, J gene, CDR3 DNA, CDR3 protein. The D gene is left open where the match is weak. A row's size may be missing; if present it is once, few, many or a size class.

d_gene: NA; abundance: NA; v_gene: TRBV4-2; len: 15; j_gene: TRBJ2-3; CDR3nt: TGTGCCAGCAGCCAGGGGACACTTAACACAGATACGCAGTATTTT; CDR3aa: CASSQGTLNTDTQYF
d_gene: NA; abundance: NA; v_gene: TRBV15; len: 12; j_gene: TRBJ2-3; CDR3nt: TGTGCCACCAGCAGAGGTCTAGATACGCAGTATTTT; CDR3aa: CATSRGLDTQYF
d_gene: TRBD2; abundance: NA; v_gene: TRBV4-1; len: 15; j_gene: TRBJ2-1; CDR3nt: TGCGCCAGCAGCCAAGTTGCTAGCGGGAGCGGTGAGCAGTTCTTC; CDR3aa: CASSQVASGSGEQFF
d_gene: TRBD2; abundance: NA; v_gene: TRBV5-6; len: 16; j_gene: TRBJ2-3; CDR3nt: TGTGCCAGCAGCTTAAAAGCGGGAGGGCTCGCAGATACGCAGTATTTT; CDR3aa: CASSLKAGGLADTQYF
d_gene: TRBD2; abundance: NA; v_gene: TRBV28; len: 14; j_gene: TRBJ2-1; CDR3nt: TGTGCCAGCAGTCCCAGTGGGGGAGGGCGTGAGCAGTTCTTC; CDR3aa: CASSPSGGGREQFF
d_gene: NA; abundance: NA; v_gene: TRBV6-5; len: 13; j_gene: TRBJ2-1; CDR3nt: TGTGCCAGCAGTTACTCGGGGAGAAATGAGCAGTTCTTC; CDR3aa: CASSYSGRNEQFF
d_gene: TRBD1; abundance: NA; v_gene: TRBV18; len: 15; j_gene: TRBJ1-1; CDR3nt: TGTGCCAGCTCACCGGATTGGGACAGGGGCTCTGAAGCTTTCTTT; CDR3aa: CASSPDWDRGSEAFF
d_gene: TRBD2; abundance: NA; v_gene: TRBV2; len: 16; j_gene: TRBJ2-1; CDR3nt: TGTGCCAGCAGTTGGACTAGCGGGAGCATCAACAATGAGCAGTTCTTC; CDR3aa: CASSWTSGSINNEQFF
d_gene: NA; abundance: NA; v_gene: TRBV5-6; len: 17; j_gene: TRBJ1-1; CDR3nt: TGTGCCAGCAGCCAGAGGTTCCTGGGACACCCGAACACTGAAGCTTTCTTT; CDR3aa: CASSQRFLGHPNTEAFF
d_gene: TRBD1; abundance: NA; v_gene: TRBV28; len: 16; j_gene: TRBJ2-7; CDR3nt: TGTGCCAGCAGTTTAACTGGAGGGACAGGGACCTACGAGCAGTACTTC; CDR3aa: CASSLTGGTGTYEQYF
d_gene: TRBD1; abundance: NA; v_gene: TRBV10-3; len: 14; j_gene: TRBJ1-2; CDR3nt: TGTGCCATCAGTGGGGGGGGGACAGGGTCTGGCTACACCTTC; CDR3aa: CAISGGGTGSGYTF
d_gene: NA; abundance: NA; v_gene: TRBV6-6; len: 14; j_gene: TRBJ2-7; CDR3nt: TGTGCCAGCAGTTACTCGGACAGCCTCTACGAGCAGTACTTC; CDR3aa: CASSYSDSLYEQYF
d_gene: TRBD1; abundance: few; v_gene: TRBV7-9; len: 14; j_gene: TRBJ1-5; CDR3nt: TGTGCCAGCAGCCCGGGACAGACTAATCAGCCCCAGCATTTT; CDR3aa: CASSPGQTNQPQHF
d_gene: NA; abundance: NA; v_gene: TRBV7-9; len: 15; j_gene: TRBJ2-1; CDR3nt: TGTGCCAGCAGCCCGGCGGGACTTTACTACAATGAGCAGTTCTTC; CDR3aa: CASSPAGLYYNEQFF
d_gene: NA; abundance: NA; v_gene: TRBV5-1; len: 14; j_gene: TRBJ2-2; CDR3nt: TGCGCCAGCAGCCCACAGGGCAACACCGGGGAGCTGTTTTTT; CDR3aa: CASSPQGNTGELFF
d_gene: NA; abundance: NA; v_gene: TRBV30; len: 12; j_gene: TRBJ2-7; CDR3nt: TGTGCCTGGAACCGAGGAGCCTACGAGCAGTACTTC; CDR3aa: CAWNRGAYEQYF
d_gene: NA; abundance: NA; v_gene: TRBV7-3; len: 15; j_gene: TRBJ2-1; CDR3nt: TGTGCCAGCAGCCGGGAGCCCGCTTATAACAATGAGCAGTTCTTC; CDR3aa: CASSREPAYNNEQFF
d_gene: NA; abundance: NA; v_gene: TRBV27; len: 16; j_gene: TRBJ1-5; CDR3nt: TGTGCCACCCGGGGGGATGCCACAAATAGCAATCAGCCCCAGCATTTT; CDR3aa: CATRGDATNSNQPQHF
d_gene: TRBD2; abundance: few; v_gene: TRBV28; len: 15; j_gene: TRBJ2-1; CDR3nt: TGTGCCAGCAGTTTTCGGACTAGCGGCTACAATGAGCAGTTCTTC; CDR3aa: CASSFRTSGYNEQFF
d_gene: TRBD2; abundance: NA; v_gene: TRBV14; len: 16; j_gene: TRBJ2-1; CDR3nt: TGTGCCAGCAGCCGCCCCGGGACTAGCGAAACCAATGAGCAGTTCTTC; CDR3aa: CASSRPGTSETNEQFF
d_gene: NA; abundance: NA; v_gene: TRBV29-1; len: 11; j_gene: TRBJ1-2; CDR3nt: TGCAGCGCTGGACAGTCGGTCGGCTACACCTTC; CDR3aa: CSAGQSVGYTF
d_gene: TRBD1; abundance: NA; v_gene: TRBV5-6; len: 14; j_gene: TRBJ1-1; CDR3nt: TGTGCCAGCAGCAGGGACAGGAGGAACACTGAAGCTTTCTTT; CDR3aa: CASSRDRRNTEAFF
d_gene: NA; abundance: once; v_gene: TRBV12-5; len: 17; j_gene: TRBJ1-1; CDR3nt: TGTGCTAGTGGTTCGGGCGTTTCGGTCGGGGTGAACACTGAAGCTTTCTTT; CDR3aa: CASGSGVSVGVNTEAFF
d_gene: NA; abundance: NA; v_gene: TRBV5-1; len: 13; j_gene: TRBJ1-1; CDR3nt: TGCGCCAGCTCCGGACGGCGGGACACTGAAGCTTTCTTT; CDR3aa: CASSGRRDTEAFF
d_gene: NA; abundance: NA; v_gene: TRBV5-1; len: 14; j_gene: TRBJ2-5; CDR3nt: TGCGCCAGCAGCTTGGCCTCTACTCAAGAGACCCAGTACTTC; CDR3aa: CASSLASTQETQYF
d_gene: NA; abundance: once; v_gene: TRBV29-1; len: 12; j_gene: TRBJ1-1; CDR3nt: TGCAGCGTTGCGGGAGGGGGGCGTATTGTATTCTTT; CDR3aa: CSVAGGGRIVFF
d_gene: NA; abundance: once; v_gene: TRBV14; len: 14; j_gene: TRBJ2-2; CDR3nt: TGTGCCAGCAGCCAAGCGTCTAACACCGGGGAGCTGTTTTTT; CDR3aa: CASSQASNTGELFF
d_gene: TRBD2; abundance: NA; v_gene: TRBV13; len: 18; j_gene: TRBJ2-7; CDR3nt: TGTGCCAGCAGCTCAGTCCCGGGACTAGCGGGGAACTCCTACGAGCAGTACTTC; CDR3aa: CASSSVPGLAGNSYEQYF
d_gene: TRBD1; abundance: NA; v_gene: TRBV30; len: 15; j_gene: TRBJ1-4; CDR3nt: TGTGCCTGGACCTTGTCAGGGGGCTCAGGAGAAAAACTGTTTTTT; CDR3aa: CAWTLSGGSGEKLFF
d_gene: NA; abundance: once; v_gene: TRBV9; len: 14; j_gene: TRBJ1-1; CDR3nt: TGTGCCAGCAGCGAGAGGCCAGATGCAGGGGTAGCTTTCTTT; CDR3aa: CASSERPDAGVAFF
d_gene: NA; abundance: NA; v_gene: TRBV6-1; len: 14; j_gene: TRBJ2-2; CDR3nt: TGTGCCAGCAATGAAGGGGGGGAGACCGGGGAGCTGTTTTTT; CDR3aa: CASNEGGETGELFF
d_gene: TRBD2; abundance: once; v_gene: TRBV19; len: 16; j_gene: TRBJ2-1; CDR3nt: TGTGCCAGTAGTCGACGGGGGGGCACTTCCTACAATGAGCAGTTCTTC; CDR3aa: CASSRRGGTSYNEQFF
d_gene: TRBD1; abundance: NA; v_gene: TRBV7-9; len: 17; j_gene: TRBJ2-5; CDR3nt: TGTGCCAGCAGCTCGCGGACCGGGACAGGGGTGTTAGAGACCCAGTACTTC; CDR3aa: CASSSRTGTGVLETQYF
d_gene: NA; abundance: NA; v_gene: TRBV7-9; len: 12; j_gene: TRBJ2-7; CDR3nt: TGTGCCAGCGGGGCTTTCTCCTACGAGCAGTACTTC; CDR3aa: CASGAFSYEQYF
d_gene: TRBD1; abundance: once; v_gene: TRBV30; len: 15; j_gene: TRBJ2-7; CDR3nt: TGTGCCTGGAGTGGAGTCGGGACAGGTAGATACGAGCAGTACTTC; CDR3aa: CAWSGVGTGRYEQYF
d_gene: NA; abundance: NA; v_gene: TRBV11-1; len: 12; j_gene: TRBJ2-2; CDR3nt: TGTGCCAGCAGCCCCCCATCCGGGGAGCTGTTTTTT; CDR3aa: CASSPPSGELFF
d_gene: TRBD1; abundance: NA; v_gene: TRBV5-1; len: 15; j_gene: TRBJ2-1; CDR3nt: TGCGCCAGCAGCCTGACAGGGGGCGGCTACAATGAGCAGTTCTTC; CDR3aa: CASSLTGGGYNEQFF
d_gene: NA; abundance: NA; v_gene: TRBV28; len: 17; j_gene: TRBJ1-3; CDR3nt: TGTGCCAGCAGTTTCGGTCTAGGTCCGAGCTCTGGAAACACCATATATTTT; CDR3aa: CASSFGLGPSSGNTIYF